These 31 T cell receptor beta chains were all obtained from the same sample, sequenced in a study of T cells after yellow fever vaccination. TCRdb used MiXCR to reprocess the 5' RACE reads, holding one entry per CDR3 protein. The sample includes around 300,000 distinct CDR3 sequences, about 4.5% of them seen just once. The sequencing used PBMCs, collected 15 days after the yellow fever booster vaccination. These receptors were collected from a man aged 18 to 29 who received the YFV17D yellow fever vaccine.

Comment on this clonotype: Given a much more abundant clone one base away, this may be a read error. The chain couples TRBV7-2 to TRBJ2-3, with 11 bases that match TRBD2. The junction had 2 bases not matched to a gene; V was cut back by 3 bases and J by 0 bases. The CDR3 runs to 16 residues. Per germline, CDR1 SGHTA and CDR2 FQGNSA. The CDR3 region has the DNA TGTGCCAGCAGCTTCAGACTAGCGGGGAGCACAGATACGCAGTATTTT. Protein sequence: CASSFRLAGSTDTQYF.

Ten or more counts support this clonotype. The chain combines TRBV7-3 with TRBJ2-1; the D gene is possibly TRBD2 (7 bases). V was clipped by 6 bases and J by 1 base, with 19 bases between them. Germline CDR1 is SGHTA and CDR2 is FQGTGA. This CDR3 has 17 residues. The CDR3 loop is CASSSQGAGASYNEQFF. The CDR3 DNA sequence: TGTGCCAGCAGTTCTCAGGGTGCGGGGGCTTCCTACAATGAGCAGTTCTTC.

This clonotype has a count of ten or more. The rearrangement joins TRBV20-1 to TRBJ1-2; D possibly corresponds to TRBD1 (5 bases). This CDR3 comprises 13 residues. Germline CDR1 reads DFQATT; CDR2 reads SNEGSKA (reference sequence). Deletions cut 3 bases from V and 5 bases from J, with 13 bases between. The CDR3 DNA sequence: TGCAGTGCTAGTTATGGGGGGGAATATGGCTACACCTTC. This translates into CSASYGGEYGYTF.

The rearrangement links TRBV28 to TRBJ2-7; D is perhaps TRBD1 or TRBD2 (6 bases each). With 5 bases removed from V and 5 bases from J, the gap between germline ends came to 16 bases. Germline-derived CDR1 and CDR2 are MDHEN and SYDVKM. This CDR3 has 14 amino acids. CDR3 DNA sequence: TGTGCCAGCAGTAGTGGGGGGCGCCCCGACGAGCAGTACGTC. Protein: CASSSGGRPDEQYV.

This clonotype occurred many times. The J gene is TRBJ1-4, the V gene TRBV12-3 or TRBV12-4; 7 bases match TRBD1. The CDR3 covers 14 residues. V lost 6 bases and J lost 7; bases outside the gene matches: 8. CDR3 region: CASSPRQGTEKLFF. Here the CDR3 DNA reads TGTGCCAGCAGCCCGCGACAGGGTACTGAAAAACTGTTTTTT.

This clonotype was detected ten times or more. The chain couples TRBV6-2 or TRBV6-3 to TRBJ1-1; D is ambiguous. Looked up from germline, CDR1 is MNHEY and CDR2 is SVGEGT. V lost 5 bases and J 9 bases, leaving 10 bases between the germline ends. This CDR3 region has 11 residues. The CDR3 reads CASSHGGKAFF. The CDR3 nucleotides are TGTGCCAGCAGTCACGGAGGGAAAGCTTTCTTT.

This clonotype was seen a few times. V gene TRBV7-6 combines with J gene TRBJ2-5, with TRBD1 as a possible D gene (6 bases). Germline lookup yields CDR1 SGHVS and CDR2 FNYEAQ. The CDR3 is made up of 15 amino acids. V was clipped by 5 bases and J by 5 bases, with 18 bases between them. The CDR3 coding sequence is TGTGCCAGCAGCGCCAAGCAGGGGAATGGGGAGACCCAGTACTTC. Its protein product is CASSAKQGNGETQYF.

The chain has TRBV5-4 and TRBJ1-4; 8 bases agree with TRBD1. CDR3 length: 14 amino acids. Losses at the gene ends were 7 bases for V and 8 bases for J; bases not matched to a gene: 10. Germline values: CDR1 SGHNT, CDR2 YYREEE (reference sequence). The CDR3 here is CASAPGGAVEKLFF. CDR3 coding DNA: TGTGCCAGCGCTCCAGGGGGCGCGGTCGAAAAACTGTTTTTT.

This clonotype has at least ten counts. The chain combines TRBV6-6 with TRBJ1-2, with unresolved D. The V gene lost 11 bases and the J gene lost 6 bases, with 13 bases spanning the gap. The CDR3 extends over 11 amino acids. Germline CDR1 is MNHNY and CDR2 is SVGAGI (reference sequence). DNA of the CDR3: TGTGCCGTCGTGTCGGGCAATGGCTACACCTTC. The encoded protein is CAVVSGNGYTF.

This clonotype appeared many times. The rearrangement uses TRBV7-9 and TRBJ2-1; D gene ambiguous. The ends were cut back, 1 base at V and 0 bases at J, with 10 bases in the middle. The CDR3 is 16 amino acids. CDR1 is SEHNR and CDR2 is FQNEAQ in the germline V gene (reference sequence). CDR3 sequence reads: CASSLVSLSSYNEQFF. The CDR3 region has the DNA TGTGCCAGCAGCTTAGTCTCCCTCAGCTCCTACAATGAGCAGTTCTTC.

This clonotype has more than one count but fewer than ten. V is TRBV6-5 and J is TRBJ1-6; weak D call: TRBD1 (5 bases). V was trimmed by 2 bases and J by 10 bases, leaving 18 bases between them. CDR1 is MNHEY, CDR2 SVGAGI, per germline. The CDR3 covers 16 residues. CDR3 bases: TGTGCCAGCAGTTACCTTAACACGGGGGGTGGGTCACCCCTCCACTTT. This encodes CASSYLNTGGGSPLHF.

Many counts were recorded for this clonotype. The chain combines TRBV5-4 with TRBJ2-5; the match to TRBD1 covers 7 bases. This CDR3 has 14 amino acids. Germline CDR1 reads SGHNT; CDR2 reads YYREEE (reference sequence). V shed 2 bases, J shed 3 bases, and the junction held 4 bases outside the gene matches. CDR3 in amino acids: CASSLAGGKETQYF. CDR3 nucleotide sequence: TGTGCCAGCAGCTTAGCAGGGGGAAAAGAGACCCAGTACTTC. Full variable domain (remainder filled in from reference TRBV5-4 and TRBJ2-5): ETGVTQSPTHLIKTRGQQVTLRCSSQSGHNTVSWYQQALGQGPQFIFQYYREEENGRGNFPPRFSGLQFPNYSSELNVNALELDDSALYLCASSLAGGKETQYFGPGTRLLVL.

This clonotype was recorded at least ten times. The V gene is TRBV4-3, the J gene TRBJ2-2; tentative D call: TRBD1 (5 bases). With 6 bases removed from V and 1 base from J, the gap between germline ends came to 12 bases. Germline V gene sequence: CDR1 LGHNA, CDR2 YSLEER. The CDR3 extends over 15 amino acids. The CDR3: CASREQVRNTGELFF. The CDR3 DNA reads as TGCGCCAGCAGGGAACAGGTCAGGAACACCGGGGAGCTGTTTTTT.

The rearrangement joins TRBV20-1 to TRBJ2-7; the D gene is possibly TRBD2 (6 bases). Trimming took off 6 bases at V and 0 bases at J, with 15 bases between the two ends. The CDR3 loop spans 14 amino acids. Germline CDR1 reads DFQATT; CDR2 reads SNEGSKA (reference sequence). CDR3 coding DNA: TGCAGTGCCGCTTCCCCGGGGGTCTCCTACGAGCAGTACGTC. Protein: CSAASPGVSYEQYV.

This clonotype was recorded a few times. The chain employs TRBV25-1 and TRBJ2-3, with D perhaps matching TRBD1 (6 bases). Germline CDR1 and CDR2: MGHDK and SYGVNS. The CDR3 is 14 residues long. The ends were cut back, 4 bases at V and 4 bases at J, with 12 bases in the middle. The DNA for the CDR3 is TGTGCCAGCAGTGCCCGGACAGTTTCAGATACGCAGTATTTT. It yields the protein CASSARTVSDTQYF.

A few counts support this clonotype. The chain recombines TRBV2 with TRBJ2-3, with TRBD1 as a possible D gene (5 bases). The germline CDR1 and CDR2 sequences are SNHLY and FYNNEI. The CDR3 covers 15 residues. V was cut by 3 bases and J by 2 bases, with 12 bases left in between. The CDR3 region is CASSEPGIYTDTQYF. The CDR3 nucleotides are TGTGCCAGCAGTGAGCCAGGGATTTACACAGATACGCAGTATTTT. Based on the CDR3 plus reference TRBV2 and TRBJ2-3, the full variable domain is EPEVTQTPSHQVTQMGQEVILRCVPISNHLYFYWYRQILGQKVEFLVSFYNNEISEKSEIFDDQFSVERPDGSNFTLKIRSTKLEDSAMYFCASSEPGIYTDTQYFGPGTRLTVL.

This clonotype occurred many times. The CDR3 DNA sequence: TGCAGTGCTGTCGGGGGGAACACTGAAGCTTTCTTT. Its protein is CSAVGGNTEAFF. The chain links TRBV20-1 to TRBJ1-1; a weak D match, TRBD1 (5 bases). V was trimmed by 5 bases and J by 1 base, leaving 8 bases between them. The CDR3 covers 12 residues. Germline V gene data show CDR1 as DFQATT and CDR2 as SNEGSKA (reference sequence).

The V call is TRBV20-1, the J call TRBJ1-2; D is unclear. Germline V gene data show CDR1 as DFQATT and CDR2 as SNEGSKA (reference sequence). There are 14 residues in the CDR3. Trimming cost V 1 base and J 0 bases, with 9 bases left between them. The CDR3 sequence: CSARGAATNYGYTF. The CDR3, as DNA: TGCAGTGCTAGAGGGGCCGCGACTAACTATGGCTACACCTTC.

In its sample, this clonotype was seen many times. The V gene is TRBV18, the J gene TRBJ1-1; 9 positions match TRBD1. V was clipped by 1 base and J by 4 bases; unmatched bases: 7. CDR3 size: 16 residues. Germline V lookup: CDR1 KGHSH, CDR2 LQKENI. The CDR3 sequence: CASSPRTGVDSTEAFF. The CDR3 coding sequence is TGTGCCAGCTCACCACGGACAGGGGTCGATAGCACTGAAGCTTTCTTT.

The rearrangement joins TRBV6-5 to TRBJ2-2; 8 bases match TRBD2. The J segment lost 4 bases and the V segment lost 7 bases, leaving 11 bases of the junction unmatched. The CDR3 is made up of 16 amino acids. Germline values: CDR1 MNHEY, CDR2 SVGAGI. The CDR3 region is CASNSGTSYGTGELFF. The CDR3 bases are TGTGCCAGCAATTCCGGGACTAGTTATGGCACCGGGGAGCTGTTTTTT.

This clonotype came up many times. J is TRBJ2-7 and V is TRBV20-1; tentative D call: TRBD2 (5 bases). V shed 0 bases and J shed 2 bases, with 14 bases lying between them. Germline-derived CDR1 and CDR2 are DFQATT and SNEGSKA (reference sequence). The CDR3 is 15 amino acids. For the CDR3, the DNA is TGCAGTGCTAGAGATCGGACTTACGGGACCTACGAGCAGTACGTC. This encodes CSARDRTYGTYEQYV.

The J gene is TRBJ2-2, the V gene TRBV5-1; TRBD2 is a possible D gene (6 bases). CDR1 and CDR2 (germline): SGHRS, YFSETQ. This CDR3 is built from 15 residues. The V end was cut by 7 bases, the J end by 0 bases, with 13 bases between. The CDR3 spells CASAFGGPNTGELFF. CDR3 nucleotides: TGCGCCAGCGCGTTCGGGGGACCGAACACCGGGGAGCTGTTTTTT. The variable domain in full, with the rest retrieved from reference TRBV5-1 and TRBJ2-2, is KAGVTQTPRYLIKTRGQQVTLSCSPISGHRSVSWYQQTPGQGLQFLFEYFSETQRNKGNFPGRFSGRQFSNSRSEMNVSTLELGDSALYLCASAFGGPNTGELFFGEGSRLTVL.

J is TRBJ1-2 and V is TRBV15; D is undetermined. Germline assignment: CDR1 LNHNV and CDR2 YYDKDF (reference sequence). The CDR3 is made up of 14 amino acids. The ends were cut back, 3 bases at V and 0 bases at J, with 8 bases in the middle. CDR3 DNA: TGTGCCACCAGCAGGGACGGAGCTAACTATGGCTACACCTTC. It specifies CATSRDGANYGYTF.

This chain connects TRBV6-2 or TRBV6-3 to TRBJ2-1; D is unclear. Germline CDR1 reads MNHEY; CDR2 reads SVGEGT. The CDR3 runs to 12 residues. Trimming removed 7 bases from V and 4 bases from J, with 8 bases in between. The CDR3 DNA is TGTGCCAGCACACAGAATTACAATGAGCAGTTCTTC. It encodes CASTQNYNEQFF.

The V and J genes are TRBV4-1 and TRBJ2-3; weak D call: TRBD1 (5 bases). Germline lookup yields CDR1 MGHRA and CDR2 YSYEKL. V was clipped by 7 bases and J by 0 bases, with 8 bases between them. This CDR3 spans 13 amino acids. The CDR3 DNA reads as TGCGCCAGCAAAGGGGTTAGCACAGATACGCAGTATTTT. As protein: CASKGVSTDTQYF.

The table lists this clonotype with many counts. The CDR3 spells CAISETMRTEAFF. Written as DNA, the CDR3 is TGTGCCATCAGTGAAACGATGAGGACTGAAGCTTTCTTT. The chain recombines TRBV10-3 with TRBJ1-1; D gene uncertain. The CDR3 is made up of 13 amino acids. Germline CDR1 ENHRY, CDR2 SYGVKD. V was shortened by 3 bases and J by 5 bases, with 10 bases between the two germline ends.

This clonotype was recorded at least ten times. The chain is built from TRBV6-2 or TRBV6-3 and TRBJ2-5; possible D gene TRBD1, 6 bases. Per germline, CDR1 MNHEY and CDR2 SVGEGT. This CDR3 has 14 amino acids. Trimming cost V 7 bases and J 2 bases, with 14 bases left between them. The CDR3 DNA reads TGTGCCAGCACCCGACCCGGACAGCAAGAGACCCAGTACTTC. Translation gives CASTRPGQQETQYF.

This clonotype has only a few counts. This chain links TRBV7-7 with TRBJ1-3; D may be TRBD1 (5 bases). Trimming removed 5 bases at V and 2 bases at J, with 16 bases between. This CDR3 contains 16 residues. Germline loops: CDR1 SSHAT, CDR2 FNYEAQ (reference sequence). CDR3 region: CASSQFCQGTGNTIYF. The CDR3 coding sequence is TGTGCCAGCAGCCAGTTCTGTCAGGGAACTGGAAACACCATATATTTT.

This clonotype was recorded at least ten times. The chain couples TRBV2 to TRBJ2-1; TRBD2 agrees at 9 bases. The CDR3 has 17 amino acids. The V segment lost 6 bases and the J segment 6 bases; nucleotides outside the gene matches: 15. Germline-derived CDR1 and CDR2 are SNHLY and FYNNEI. The CDR3 bases are TGTGCCAGCAGAGCCGGGACTAGCCCCTCATCGTCCAATGAGCAGTTCTTC. The encoded protein is CASRAGTSPSSSNEQFF.

This clonotype was found many times. The chain combines TRBV29-1 with TRBJ2-3; TRBD2 matches 8 bases. Germline CDR1 is SQVTM and CDR2 is ANQGSEA. J lost 5 bases, V lost 4 bases, and 5 bases had no gene match. This CDR3 comprises 13 residues. As DNA, the CDR3 is TGCAGCGTTGCGAGCGGGGGTCTAGATACGCAGTATTTT. Its protein product is CSVASGGLDTQYF.

In this sample, this clonotype turned up a few times. The V gene is TRBV5-6, the J gene TRBJ1-6; D gene ambiguous. Trimming left V 0 bases short and J 14 bases short, with 6 bases between. The CDR3 consists of 11 residues. CDR1 SGHDT and CDR2 YYEEEE come from the germline V gene. In DNA form, the CDR3 reads TGTGCCAGCAGCTTGGAGGGATCCCTCCACTTT. The encoded protein is CASSLEGSLHF.